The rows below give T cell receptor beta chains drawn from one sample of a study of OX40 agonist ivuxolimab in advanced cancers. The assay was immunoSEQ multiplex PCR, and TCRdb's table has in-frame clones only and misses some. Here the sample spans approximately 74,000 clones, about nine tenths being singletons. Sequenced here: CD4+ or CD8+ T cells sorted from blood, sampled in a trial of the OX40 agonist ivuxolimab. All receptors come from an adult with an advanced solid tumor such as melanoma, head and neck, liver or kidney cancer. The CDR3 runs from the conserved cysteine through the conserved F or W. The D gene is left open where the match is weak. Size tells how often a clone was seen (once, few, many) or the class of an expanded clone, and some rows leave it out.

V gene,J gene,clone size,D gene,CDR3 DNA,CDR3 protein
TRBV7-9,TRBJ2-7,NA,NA,TGTGCCAGCAGCTCCCAACGGGCCGCCTGGGACGAGCAGTACTTC,CASSSQRAAWDEQYF
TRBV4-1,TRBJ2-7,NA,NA,TGCGCCAGCAGCCAAGAAAGTAGCTACGAGCAGTACTTC,CASSQESSYEQYF
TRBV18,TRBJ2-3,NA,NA,TGTGCCAGCTCACCAACACTAGCCCGCACAGATACGCAGTATTTT,CASSPTLARTDTQYF
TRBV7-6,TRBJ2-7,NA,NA,TGTGCCAGCAGCTTAATTTATGCATACGAGCAGTACTTC,CASSLIYAYEQYF
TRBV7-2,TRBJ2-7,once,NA,TGTGCCAGCAGCTTAGGGTCCAGGGCCTACGAGCAGTACTTC,CASSLGSRAYEQYF
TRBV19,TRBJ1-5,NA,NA,TGTGCCAGTAGAGGGGATAGCAATCAGCCCCAGCATTTT,CASRGDSNQPQHF
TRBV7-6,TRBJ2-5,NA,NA,TGTGCCAGCAGCCCAATAGAAGAGACCCAGTACTTC,CASSPIEETQYF
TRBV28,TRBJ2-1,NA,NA,TGTGCCAGCAGGGACAATGAGCAGTTCTTC,CASRDNEQFF
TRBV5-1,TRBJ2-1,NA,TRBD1,TGCGCCAGCAGCTTGGGGGACAGTCAGTTCTTC,CASSLGDSQFF
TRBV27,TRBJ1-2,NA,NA,TGTGCCAGCAGTTTCGCCAGGGGATATGGCTACACCTTC,CASSFARGYGYTF
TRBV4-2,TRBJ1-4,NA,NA,TGTGCCAGCAGCCAGGAGGCAACTAATGAAAAACTGTTTTTT,CASSQEATNEKLFF
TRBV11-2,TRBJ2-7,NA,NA,TGTGCCAGCAGCTTAGCTCCCCCTTACAGGGAGCAGTACTTC,CASSLAPPYREQYF
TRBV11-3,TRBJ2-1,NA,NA,TGTGCCAGCAGCTTAGCGGCGGCTCCAGCAAGCCATGAGCAGTTCTTC,CASSLAAAPASHEQFF
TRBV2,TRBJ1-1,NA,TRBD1,TGTGCCAGCAGATCGACAGGGGCCATGAACACTGAAGCTTTCTTT,CASRSTGAMNTEAFF
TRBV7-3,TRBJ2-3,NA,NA,TGTGCCAGCAGCTTAGTAGGGGTCGATCCCATAGATACGCAGTATTTT,CASSLVGVDPIDTQYF
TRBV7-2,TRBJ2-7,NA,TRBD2,TGTGCCAGCAGCTCATCGACTAGCTTCGAGCAGTACTTC,CASSSSTSFEQYF
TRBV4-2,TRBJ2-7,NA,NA,TGTGCCAGCAGCCCCGGGGGCAGCTACGAGCAGTACTTC,CASSPGGSYEQYF
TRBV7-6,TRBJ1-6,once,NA,TGTGCCAGCAGCTCTAGGACCGAGTATAATTCACCCCTCCACTTT,CASSSRTEYNSPLHF
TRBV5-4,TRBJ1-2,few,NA,TGTGCCAGCAGACCTATTGACGGTTATGGCTACACCTTC,CASRPIDGYGYTF
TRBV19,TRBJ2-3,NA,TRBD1,TGTGCCAGTAGTTGGTACGGACAGGGGCCAGATACGCAGTATTTT,CASSWYGQGPDTQYF
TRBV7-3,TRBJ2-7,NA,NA,TGTGCCAGCAGTCCAGGGGGGGGACCCCTCTACGAGCAGTACTTC,CASSPGGGPLYEQYF
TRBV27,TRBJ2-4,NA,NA,TGTGCCAGCAGTTTCGGATCCAAAAACATTCAGTACTTC,CASSFGSKNIQYF
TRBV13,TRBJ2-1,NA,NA,TGTGCCAGCAGCTTGACTTACAATGAGCAGTTCTTC,CASSLTYNEQFF
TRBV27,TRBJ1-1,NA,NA,TGTGCCAGCAGTTTCCGGCAGGGGATAGGTGAAGCTTTCTTT,CASSFRQGIGEAFF